The clone carrying this T cell receptor (beta chain) was picked up a small number of times. The antigen is undetermined. The V end was cut by 0 bases, the J end by 4 bases, with 18 bases between. This CDR3 has 16 amino acids. Germline V gene lookup returns CDR1 DFQATT and CDR2 SNEGSKA (reference sequence). Molecular barcoded adaptors covering alpha/delta and beta/gamma chains were used on 400 ng RNA. TCRdb redid the calling of the reads with MiXCR, one entry per CDR3 protein. The sample includes 85,000 or so distinct CDR3 sequences, approximately 13% of them seen just once. The data are from a study of read filtering for tumor transcriptome and immune sequencing. Study-level background: Patients were 17 male and roughly 15 female, mean age approximately 60 years, range about 45 to 85. TCR-mapped reads were about 3.5 to 10.27 million with IR-seq versus roughly 80 to 1,300 with RNA-seq.

Study conclusions and caveats: Dropping single-read clonotypes raised IR-seq and RNA-seq shared-clonotype correlation. Sorted CD138-negative bone marrow cells were not purified T cells.

Sample: a population of CD138-negative cells sorted from bone marrow. V and J are TRBV20-1 and TRBJ2-5; tentatively, D is TRBD2 (5 bases). The clonotype originates from a donor at least 40 years old with multiple myeloma. The CDR3 region is CSARDWLARSGETQYF. CDR3 coding DNA: TGCAGTGCTAGAGATTGGCTAGCTCGGTCGGGAGAGACCCAGTACTTC.